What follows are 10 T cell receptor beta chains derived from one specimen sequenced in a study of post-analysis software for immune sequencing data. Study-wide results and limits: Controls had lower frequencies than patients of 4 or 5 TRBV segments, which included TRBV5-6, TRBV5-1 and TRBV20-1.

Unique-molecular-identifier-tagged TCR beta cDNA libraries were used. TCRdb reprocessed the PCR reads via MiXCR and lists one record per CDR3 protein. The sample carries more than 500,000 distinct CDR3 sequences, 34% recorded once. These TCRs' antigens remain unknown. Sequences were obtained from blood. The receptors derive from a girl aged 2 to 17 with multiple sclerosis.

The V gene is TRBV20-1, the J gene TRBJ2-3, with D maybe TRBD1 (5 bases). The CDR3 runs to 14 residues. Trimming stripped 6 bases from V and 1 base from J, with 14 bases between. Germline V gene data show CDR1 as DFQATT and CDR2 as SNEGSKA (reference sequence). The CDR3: CSAQTARGTDTQYF. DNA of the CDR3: TGCAGTGCCCAGACAGCCAGGGGCACAGATACGCAGTATTTT.

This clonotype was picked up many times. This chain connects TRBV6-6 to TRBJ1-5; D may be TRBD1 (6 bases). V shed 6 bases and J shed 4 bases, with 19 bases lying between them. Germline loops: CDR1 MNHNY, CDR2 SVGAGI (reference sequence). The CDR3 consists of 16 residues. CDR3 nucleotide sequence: TGTGCCAGCAGCCCCCAGGGGATGGGTTCAAATCAGCCCCAGCATTTT. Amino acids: CASSPQGMGSNQPQHF.

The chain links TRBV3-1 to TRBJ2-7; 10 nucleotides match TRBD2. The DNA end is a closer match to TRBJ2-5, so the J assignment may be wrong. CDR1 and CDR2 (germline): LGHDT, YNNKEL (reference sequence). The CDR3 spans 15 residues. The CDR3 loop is CASSLQRGGWETQYF. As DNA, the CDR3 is TGTGCCAGCAGCCTCCAGCGGGGGGGCTGGGAGACCCAGTACTTC.

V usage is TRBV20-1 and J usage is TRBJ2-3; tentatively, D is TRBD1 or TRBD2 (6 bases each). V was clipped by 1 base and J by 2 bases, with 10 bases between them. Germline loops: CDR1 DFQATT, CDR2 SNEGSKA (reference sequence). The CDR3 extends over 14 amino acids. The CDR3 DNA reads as TGCAGTGCTAGAGCGGGGGCCAACACAGATACGCAGTATTTT. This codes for CSARAGANTDTQYF.

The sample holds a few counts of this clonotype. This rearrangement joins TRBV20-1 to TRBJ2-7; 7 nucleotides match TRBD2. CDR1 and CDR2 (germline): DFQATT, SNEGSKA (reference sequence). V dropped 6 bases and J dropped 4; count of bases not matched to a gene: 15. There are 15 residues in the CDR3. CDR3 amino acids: CSAIHQAGDPYEQYF. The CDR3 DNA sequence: TGCAGTGCCATACACCAGGCGGGGGACCCTTACGAGCAGTACTTC.

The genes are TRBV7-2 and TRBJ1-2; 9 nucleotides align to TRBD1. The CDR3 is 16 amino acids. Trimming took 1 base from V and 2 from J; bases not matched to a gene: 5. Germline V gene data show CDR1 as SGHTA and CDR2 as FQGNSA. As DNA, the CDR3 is TGTGCCAGCAGCTTAGATGGGACAGGGTTCAACTATGGCTACACCTTC. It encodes CASSLDGTGFNYGYTF.

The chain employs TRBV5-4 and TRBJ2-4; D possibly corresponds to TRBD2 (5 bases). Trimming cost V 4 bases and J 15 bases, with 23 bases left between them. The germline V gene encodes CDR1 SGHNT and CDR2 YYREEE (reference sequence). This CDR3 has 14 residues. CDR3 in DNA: TGTGCCAGCAGCACGCTCCTCAAGGCTAGCCCTATGTACTTC. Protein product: CASSTLLKASPMYF.

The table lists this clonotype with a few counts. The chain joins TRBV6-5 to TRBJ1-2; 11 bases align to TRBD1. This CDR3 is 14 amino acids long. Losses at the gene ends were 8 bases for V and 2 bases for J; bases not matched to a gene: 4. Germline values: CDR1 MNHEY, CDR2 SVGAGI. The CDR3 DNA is TGTGCCAGCGGCCGGACAGGGGGCAACTATGGCTACACCTTC. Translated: CASGRTGGNYGYTF.

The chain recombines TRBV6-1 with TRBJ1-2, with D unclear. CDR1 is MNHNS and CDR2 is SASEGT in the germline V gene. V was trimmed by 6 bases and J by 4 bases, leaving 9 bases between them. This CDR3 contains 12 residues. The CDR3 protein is CASRTGSYGYTF. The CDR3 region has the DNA TGTGCCAGCAGGACCGGAAGCTATGGCTACACCTTC.

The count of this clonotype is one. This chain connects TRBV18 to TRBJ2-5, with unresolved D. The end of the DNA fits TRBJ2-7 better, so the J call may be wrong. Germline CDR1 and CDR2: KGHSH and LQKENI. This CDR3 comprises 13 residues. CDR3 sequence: CASSPGILVEQYF. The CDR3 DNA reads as TGTGCCAGCTCACCGGGAATTCTGGTCGAGCAGTACTTC.